The 4 T cell receptor beta chains given below trace back to one sample, sequenced in a study of T-cell reconstitution after alpha-beta-depleted transplantation in children. During its preparation, the TCRbeta library received unique molecular identifiers. TCRdb fed the PCR reads into MiXCR, producing one record per CDR3 protein. The sample lists around 700,000 distinct CDR3 sequences, about an eighth seen once, with 0.79% in the top ten. The sample was PBMCs, taken before TCRalphabeta/CD19-depleted stem cell transplant. The receptors here all came from a girl aged 2 to 9 with congenital amegakaryocytic thrombocytopenia, due to receive a stem cell transplant.

J is TRBJ1-3 and V is TRBV7-6; 7 bases agree with TRBD1. The CDR3 is made up of 18 amino acids. With V trimmed by 1 base and J by 4 bases, 13 bases remained unmatched. Germline CDR1 and CDR2: SGHVS and FNYEAQ. The CDR3 region is CASSLEPGQAAWGNTIYF. The CDR3 DNA reads TGTGCCAGCAGCTTAGAGCCTGGACAGGCCGCGTGGGGAAACACCATATATTTT.

This clonotype was observed a handful of times. The J gene is TRBJ2-7, the V gene TRBV20-1, with 10 bases fitting TRBD2. This CDR3 region has 17 residues. After removal of 3 bases from V and 3 bases from J, the junction contained 14 bases not matched to a gene. Per germline, CDR1 DFQATT and CDR2 SNEGSKA (reference sequence). CDR3 bases: TGCAGTGCTAGGGCGATGCGTGGTACTAGCGGGAACTACGAGCAGTACTTC. Protein: CSARAMRGTSGNYEQYF.

The sample holds many counts of this clonotype. DNA for the CDR3: TGCGCCAGCAGGAAATTCCGGGACCCCAACGAGCAGTACTTC. Its protein product is CASRKFRDPNEQYF. The chain couples TRBV5-1 to TRBJ2-7; D is perhaps TRBD1 or TRBD2 (5 bases each). CDR3 length equals 14 residues. Germline loops: CDR1 SGHRS, CDR2 YFSETQ. V was pared by 5 bases and J by 5 bases, with 17 bases between. Together with reference TRBV5-1 and TRBJ2-7, the CDR3 gives the full variable domain: KAGVTQTPRYLIKTRGQQVTLSCSPISGHRSVSWYQQTPGQGLQFLFEYFSETQRNKGNFPGRFSGRQFSNSRSEMNVSTLELGDSALYLCASRKFRDPNEQYFGPGTRLTVT.

The chain joins TRBV7-8 to TRBJ1-5; D is uncertain. Germline lookup yields CDR1 SGHVS and CDR2 FQNEAQ. V was pared by 1 base and J by 2 bases, with 9 bases between. This CDR3 is built from 15 residues. CDR3 residues: CASSLGRVRNQPQHF. The CDR3 DNA reads as TGTGCCAGCAGCTTAGGGAGGGTTCGCAATCAGCCCCAGCATTTT.